This is a list of T cell receptor beta chains from one sample in a study of vaccination effects on CD4 cells after COVID-19. These receptors have no known antigen. The table came from immunoSEQ multiplex PCR; TCRdb's copy has only in-frame clones and leaves some out. The data show about 14,000 clones, with around 80% seen just once and about 25% held by the top ten. The material sequenced was CD4+ T cells from PBMCs cultured with HCoV-229E spike peptides, taken before COVID-19 vaccination. The receptors were sampled from a human donor who received a COVID-19 vaccine. Each CDR3 is given with its conserved first and last residue. A D gene is named only where the DNA matches it firmly. Clone size is not always given. Where it is, it says once, few, many or a class for expanded clones.

V gene: TRBV27; clone size: .; D gene: .; J gene: TRBJ2-2; CDR3 DNA: TGTGCCAGCAGTTTGAACACCGGGGAGCTGTTTTTT; CDR3 protein: CASSLNTGELFF
V gene: TRBV7-9; clone size: .; D gene: .; J gene: TRBJ2-2; CDR3 DNA: TGTGCCAGCTCGTTGGGTTTCACCACCGGGGAGCTGTTTTTT; CDR3 protein: CASSLGFTTGELFF
V gene: TRBV5-4; clone size: .; D gene: .; J gene: TRBJ2-3; CDR3 DNA: TGTGCCAGCAGCCCTGGGGGGATAGTGGTGGATACGCAGTATTTT; CDR3 protein: CASSPGGIVVDTQYF
V gene: TRBV5-5; clone size: .; D gene: TRBD2; J gene: TRBJ2-7; CDR3 DNA: TGTGCCAGCAGCTCAAATGGACTAGCGGCGGGCACTTACGAGCAGTACTTC; CDR3 protein: CASSSNGLAAGTYEQYF
V gene: TRBV7-2; clone size: .; D gene: TRBD1; J gene: TRBJ1-5; CDR3 DNA: TGTGCCAGCAGCTTAGCGACAGGGGGTGGCAATCAGCCCCAGCATTTT; CDR3 protein: CASSLATGGGNQPQHF
V gene: TRBV6-2/TRBV6-3; clone size: .; D gene: .; J gene: TRBJ2-7; CDR3 DNA: TGTGCCAGCAGTTACAGGAGTGAGCAGTACTTC; CDR3 protein: CASSYRSEQYF
V gene: TRBV4-1; clone size: .; D gene: .; J gene: TRBJ1-2; CDR3 DNA: TGCGCCAGCAGCCAAGATTCGCAGGAGACGTACACCTTC; CDR3 protein: CASSQDSQETYTF
V gene: TRBV28; clone size: once; D gene: .; J gene: TRBJ2-7; CDR3 DNA: TGTGCCAGCAGTTTCCCGCCGAATTCCTACGAGCAGTACTTC; CDR3 protein: CASSFPPNSYEQYF
V gene: TRBV19; clone size: .; D gene: .; J gene: TRBJ2-7; CDR3 DNA: TGTGCCAGTAGTACACCGGGACACCAATACGAGCAGTACTTC; CDR3 protein: CASSTPGHQYEQYF
V gene: TRBV5-1; clone size: .; D gene: .; J gene: TRBJ2-7; CDR3 DNA: TGCGCCAGCAGCCTGTCCTCCTACGAGCAGTACTTC; CDR3 protein: CASSLSSYEQYF
V gene: TRBV30; clone size: .; D gene: TRBD1; J gene: TRBJ2-1; CDR3 DNA: TGTGCCGCAGGTACGGGACAGGGGGTCAATGAGCAGTTCTTC; CDR3 protein: CAAGTGQGVNEQFF
V gene: TRBV11-2; clone size: .; D gene: TRBD1; J gene: TRBJ1-4; CDR3 DNA: TGTGCCAGCAGCTTATGGGGACAGACAAATGAAAAACTGTTTTTT; CDR3 protein: CASSLWGQTNEKLFF
V gene: TRBV30; clone size: .; D gene: .; J gene: TRBJ2-2; CDR3 DNA: TGTGCCTGGAGCCTTAGTATAAACACCGGGGAGCTGTTTTTT; CDR3 protein: CAWSLSINTGELFF
V gene: TRBV19; clone size: .; D gene: .; J gene: TRBJ1-5; CDR3 DNA: TGTGCCAGTAGAATGGGGGCCCTCGGCAGCAATCAGCCCCAGCATTTT; CDR3 protein: CASRMGALGSNQPQHF
V gene: TRBV25-1; clone size: .; D gene: .; J gene: TRBJ1-4; CDR3 DNA: TGTGCCAGCAGTGAAGTGGGGGCGGGGAATGAAAAACTGTTTTTT; CDR3 protein: CASSEVGAGNEKLFF
V gene: TRBV6-1; clone size: few; D gene: .; J gene: TRBJ2-5; CDR3 DNA: TGTGCCAGCAGTGAAGTAGGGGGGGCCTGGGAGACCCAGTACTTC; CDR3 protein: CASSEVGGAWETQYF
V gene: TRBV28; clone size: .; D gene: .; J gene: TRBJ2-7; CDR3 DNA: TGTGCCAGCAGGCTGATGGTGGGGCAGGGCAAGCAGTACTTC; CDR3 protein: CASRLMVGQGKQYF
V gene: TRBV28; clone size: .; D gene: .; J gene: TRBJ1-3; CDR3 DNA: TGTGCCGTACAGCTCTCTGGAAACACCATATATTTT; CDR3 protein: CAVQLSGNTIYF
V gene: TRBV6-5; clone size: .; D gene: .; J gene: TRBJ1-2; CDR3 DNA: TGTGCCAGCAGCCAGACGATGAACTATGGCTACACCTTC; CDR3 protein: CASSQTMNYGYTF
V gene: TRBV27; clone size: .; D gene: .; J gene: TRBJ1-1; CDR3 DNA: TGTGCCAGCAGTTTAATTGAGGCTCCTGAAGCTTTCTTT; CDR3 protein: CASSLIEAPEAFF
V gene: TRBV6-5; clone size: .; D gene: .; J gene: TRBJ1-2; CDR3 DNA: TGTGCCAGCAGGGGGGTGGGCGCGACTAACTATGGCTACACCTTC; CDR3 protein: CASRGVGATNYGYTF
V gene: TRBV10-3; clone size: .; D gene: TRBD1; J gene: TRBJ1-1; CDR3 DNA: TGTGCCATCAGTGGGACAGGGACCACTGAAGCTTTCTTT; CDR3 protein: CAISGTGTTEAFF
V gene: TRBV13; clone size: medium-sized; D gene: .; J gene: TRBJ2-2; CDR3 DNA: TGTGCCAGCAGCTTAAACAGGAACCTAAGAACCGGGGAGCTGTTTTTT; CDR3 protein: CASSLNRNLRTGELFF
V gene: TRBV2; clone size: .; D gene: TRBD1; J gene: TRBJ1-1; CDR3 DNA: TGTGCCAGCAGTCCACAGGGGAGCGACACTGAAGCTTTCTTT; CDR3 protein: CASSPQGSDTEAFF
V gene: TRBV3-1/TRBV3-2; clone size: .; D gene: .; J gene: TRBJ2-5; CDR3 DNA: TGTGCCAGCAGCCAAGGGCCCCAACCGGAGTACTTC; CDR3 protein: CASSQGPQPEYF
V gene: TRBV15; clone size: .; D gene: TRBD2; J gene: TRBJ2-3; CDR3 DNA: TGTGCCACCAGCCGTTCGGGGGGGTATAGTGGCACAGATACGCAGTATTTT; CDR3 protein: CATSRSGGYSGTDTQYF
V gene: TRBV29-1; clone size: .; D gene: .; J gene: TRBJ1-1; CDR3 DNA: TGCAGCGCCGTAGTCAATCAGGTGGGCACTGAAGCTTTCTTT; CDR3 protein: CSAVVNQVGTEAFF
V gene: TRBV9; clone size: few; D gene: TRBD2; J gene: TRBJ2-7; CDR3 DNA: TGTGCCAGCAGCGTAGACCCACTAGCGGGTGGCTACGAGCAGTACTTC; CDR3 protein: CASSVDPLAGGYEQYF
V gene: TRBV10-1; clone size: .; D gene: .; J gene: TRBJ1-5; CDR3 DNA: TGCGCCAGCAGGGGGGGGTTATATCAGCCCCAGCATTTT; CDR3 protein: CASRGGLYQPQHF
V gene: TRBV20-1; clone size: .; D gene: .; J gene: TRBJ1-2; CDR3 DNA: TGCAGTGCTAGTCGGGGTGGCGGGAACTATGGCTACACCTTC; CDR3 protein: CSASRGGGNYGYTF
V gene: TRBV3-1/TRBV3-2; clone size: .; D gene: .; J gene: TRBJ2-1; CDR3 DNA: TGTGCCAGCAGCCCCCTGGGCGGCTTTGGGTCCTACAATGAGCAGTTCTTC; CDR3 protein: CASSPLGGFGSYNEQFF
V gene: TRBV19; clone size: .; D gene: TRBD1; J gene: TRBJ2-6; CDR3 DNA: TGTGCCAGTAGTTTTTTAACAGGGGGAATCCTGACTTTC; CDR3 protein: CASSFLTGGILTF
V gene: TRBV3-1/TRBV3-2; clone size: .; D gene: .; J gene: TRBJ1-6; CDR3 DNA: TGTGCCAGCAGCCTACCCGGCCCCAATTCACCCCTCCACTTT; CDR3 protein: CASSLPGPNSPLHF
V gene: TRBV28; clone size: few; D gene: TRBD1; J gene: TRBJ1-6; CDR3 DNA: TGTGCCAGCAGTCCCCTGACAGGGGCGAATTCACCCCTCCACTTT; CDR3 protein: CASSPLTGANSPLHF
V gene: TRBV14; clone size: hyperexpanded; D gene: .; J gene: TRBJ2-5; CDR3 DNA: TGTGCCAGCAGCCAACCCGGGACTCCCCAAGAGACCCAGTACTTC; CDR3 protein: CASSQPGTPQETQYF
V gene: TRBV11-2; clone size: .; D gene: TRBD1; J gene: TRBJ2-3; CDR3 DNA: TGTGCCAGCAGCTTGTTCTTCCCTAGGGGACAGAACACAGATACGCAGTATTTT; CDR3 protein: CASSLFFPRGQNTDTQYF
V gene: TRBV4-1; clone size: .; D gene: .; J gene: TRBJ1-2; CDR3 DNA: TGCGCCAGCAGCCCTTCAGGGAGGAGGCGGACTAACTATGGCTACACCTTC; CDR3 protein: CASSPSGRRRTNYGYTF
V gene: TRBV6-1; clone size: .; D gene: .; J gene: TRBJ1-4; CDR3 DNA: TGTGCCAGCAGTGAATTTGGCAGGTCGGGAGAAAAACTGTTTTTT; CDR3 protein: CASSEFGRSGEKLFF
V gene: TRBV7-8; clone size: .; D gene: .; J gene: TRBJ1-6; CDR3 DNA: TGTGCCAGCAGCTTAAGGCTGGGGACGGATTCACCCCTCCACTTT; CDR3 protein: CASSLRLGTDSPLHF
V gene: TRBV5-6; clone size: .; D gene: TRBD1; J gene: TRBJ1-2; CDR3 DNA: TGTGCCAGCAGCTCGGACAGGACCCCCGCTGGCTACACCTTC; CDR3 protein: CASSSDRTPAGYTF
V gene: TRBV11-2; clone size: .; D gene: .; J gene: TRBJ1-4; CDR3 DNA: TGTGCCAGCAGCTTATGGGGGCGAGGAAATGAAAAACTGTTTTTT; CDR3 protein: CASSLWGRGNEKLFF
V gene: TRBV6-6; clone size: .; D gene: .; J gene: TRBJ2-4; CDR3 DNA: TGTGCCAGCAGTTACTCGAAGGCTCAAAACATTCAGTACTTC; CDR3 protein: CASSYSKAQNIQYF
V gene: TRBV7-2; clone size: .; D gene: .; J gene: TRBJ1-6; CDR3 DNA: TGTGCCAGCAGCTTAGTTTCCCAGGCAGGTTCACCCCTCCACTTT; CDR3 protein: CASSLVSQAGSPLHF
V gene: TRBV5-1; clone size: .; D gene: .; J gene: TRBJ1-1; CDR3 DNA: TGCGCCAGCAGCTTGGTGCATGGGAACACTGAAGCTTTCTTT; CDR3 protein: CASSLVHGNTEAFF
V gene: TRBV12-3/TRBV12-4; clone size: .; D gene: .; J gene: TRBJ1-2; CDR3 DNA: TGTGCCAGCAGCTCTATGGGGGAGCACAACTACACCTTC; CDR3 protein: CASSSMGEHNYTF
V gene: TRBV4-1; clone size: .; D gene: .; J gene: TRBJ1-6; CDR3 DNA: TGCGCCAGCAGCCAAGGGGGGGGGTTTCGTTCACCCCTCCACTTT; CDR3 protein: CASSQGGGFRSPLHF
V gene: TRBV5-6; clone size: .; D gene: TRBD2; J gene: TRBJ2-2; CDR3 DNA: TGTGCCAGCAGCCCTGGACTAGATCAGAACACCGGGGAGCTGTTTTTT; CDR3 protein: CASSPGLDQNTGELFF
V gene: TRBV12-3/TRBV12-4; clone size: .; D gene: TRBD1; J gene: TRBJ1-2; CDR3 DNA: TGTGCCTCGGCCTGGGGACAGGGCAATGGCTACACCTTC; CDR3 protein: CASAWGQGNGYTF
V gene: TRBV12-3/TRBV12-4; clone size: .; D gene: .; J gene: TRBJ1-1; CDR3 DNA: TGTGCCAGCGGGGGGAACACTGAAGCTTTCTTT; CDR3 protein: CASGGNTEAFF
V gene: TRBV24-1; clone size: few; D gene: .; J gene: TRBJ1-2; CDR3 DNA: TGTGCCACCAGTGCAGGGTTGGGTTCTGGCGGCTACACCTTC; CDR3 protein: CATSAGLGSGGYTF
V gene: TRBV6-6; clone size: once; D gene: .; J gene: TRBJ1-2; CDR3 DNA: TGTGCCAGCAGCCCAAGCCGGGAGGGGGGTAACTATGGCTACACCTTC; CDR3 protein: CASSPSREGGNYGYTF
V gene: TRBV29-1; clone size: .; D gene: TRBD1; J gene: TRBJ2-7; CDR3 DNA: TGCAGCGTGTGGGGACAGACGCTTTCGGAGCAGTACTTC; CDR3 protein: CSVWGQTLSEQYF
V gene: TRBV7-2; clone size: once; D gene: TRBD2; J gene: TRBJ2-5; CDR3 DNA: TGTGCCAGCAGCCCAAGCGGGAGGTTAGAGACCCAGTACTTC; CDR3 protein: CASSPSGRLETQYF
V gene: TRBV5-5; clone size: .; D gene: .; J gene: TRBJ2-5; CDR3 DNA: TGTGCCAGCAGCTTGGCCCAAGAGACCCAGTACTTC; CDR3 protein: CASSLAQETQYF
V gene: TRBV28; clone size: few; D gene: .; J gene: TRBJ1-1; CDR3 DNA: TGTGCCAGCAGTTTACCCGACAGGTTTGAAGCTTTCTTT; CDR3 protein: CASSLPDRFEAFF
V gene: TRBV28; clone size: .; D gene: TRBD2; J gene: TRBJ2-7; CDR3 DNA: TGTGCCAGCAGTGAGACGGGACTAGCGGCCCCCTACGAGCAGTACTTC; CDR3 protein: CASSETGLAAPYEQYF
V gene: TRBV4-2; clone size: .; D gene: TRBD2; J gene: TRBJ2-5; CDR3 DNA: TGTGCCAGCAGCCAAGGGGCGTGGGAGCGGGAGTCAGAGACCCAGTACTTC; CDR3 protein: CASSQGAWERESETQYF
V gene: TRBV19; clone size: few; D gene: .; J gene: TRBJ2-2; CDR3 DNA: TGTGCCAGTAATTGGCAGGGGACCACCGGGGAGCTGTTTTTT; CDR3 protein: CASNWQGTTGELFF
V gene: TRBV7-8; clone size: few; D gene: .; J gene: TRBJ1-6; CDR3 DNA: TGTGCCAGCAGCCCCGACGAGCGCTCCTATAATTCACCCCTCCACTTT; CDR3 protein: CASSPDERSYNSPLHF